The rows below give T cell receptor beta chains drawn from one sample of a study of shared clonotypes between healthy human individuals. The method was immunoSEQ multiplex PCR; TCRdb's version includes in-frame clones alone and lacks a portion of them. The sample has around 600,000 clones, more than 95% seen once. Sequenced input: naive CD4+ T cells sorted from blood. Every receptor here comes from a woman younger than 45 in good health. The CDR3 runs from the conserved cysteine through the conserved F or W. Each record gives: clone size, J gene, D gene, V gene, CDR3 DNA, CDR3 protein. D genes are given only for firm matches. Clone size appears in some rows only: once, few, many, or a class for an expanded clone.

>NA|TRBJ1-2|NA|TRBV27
TGTGCCAGCAGTTTCGGTGCCTTCTATGGCTACACCTTC
CASSFGAFYGYTF
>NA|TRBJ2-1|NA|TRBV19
TGTGCCAGTAGTTGGGGGATCAATGAGCAGTTCTTC
CASSWGINEQFF
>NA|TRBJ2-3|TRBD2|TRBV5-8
TGTGCCAGCAGCTTTGATTTAGCGGGAGGGGTTACAGATACGCAGTATTTT
CASSFDLAGGVTDTQYF
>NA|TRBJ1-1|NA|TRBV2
TGTGCCAGCACAGCAGAAATGAACACTGAAGCTTTCTTT
CASTAEMNTEAFF
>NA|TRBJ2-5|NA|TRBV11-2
TGTGCCAGCAGCTTAGACTCAGCAGGGTGGGAGACCCAGTACTTC
CASSLDSAGWETQYF
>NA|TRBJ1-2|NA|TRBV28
TGTGGGACAAAGGGGAGTAACTATGGCTACACCTTC
CGTKGSNYGYTF
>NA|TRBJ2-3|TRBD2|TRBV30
TGTGCCTGGAGTTTCTCTAGCGGGATCGCCGATACGCAGTATTTT
CAWSFSSGIADTQYF
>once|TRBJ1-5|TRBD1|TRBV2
TGTGCCAGCCAGGGGGCTCGGAGCAATCAGCCCCAGCATTTT
CASQGARSNQPQHF
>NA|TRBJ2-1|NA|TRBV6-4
TGTGCCAGCAGTGACTCGATTAGCTCCTACAATGAGCAGTTCTTC
CASSDSISSYNEQFF
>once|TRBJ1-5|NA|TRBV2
TGTGCCAGCAGGTTCATACAGGGCGGGCAGCCCCAGCATTTT
CASRFIQGGQPQHF
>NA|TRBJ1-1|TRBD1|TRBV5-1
TGCGCCAGCAGCTCGGGCCGGACAGGGGGACCGAACACTGAAGCTTTCTTT
CASSSGRTGGPNTEAFF
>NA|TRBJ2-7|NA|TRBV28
TGTGCCAGCAGTTTTTCTCCAGGGGACCACGAGCAGTACTTC
CASSFSPGDHEQYF
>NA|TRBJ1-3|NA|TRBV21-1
TGTGCCATTTCGATCTCCGTTCTCTCTGGAAACACCATATATTTT
CAISISVLSGNTIYF
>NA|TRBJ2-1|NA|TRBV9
TGTGCCAGCAGCGTAGGCGCAAGCTCCTACAATGAGCAGTTCTTC
CASSVGASSYNEQFF
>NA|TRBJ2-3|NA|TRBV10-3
TGTGCCATCAGTGAAGGGCCCAGGGAGGTAAGAGATACGCAGTATTTT
CAISEGPREVRDTQYF
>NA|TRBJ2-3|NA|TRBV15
TGTGCCACCAGCAGAGGACAGATCACAGATACGCAGTATTTT
CATSRGQITDTQYF
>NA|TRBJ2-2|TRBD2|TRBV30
TGTGCCTGGAGTGTAATCGGGAGGGCCGTCGGGGAGCTGTTTTTT
CAWSVIGRAVGELFF
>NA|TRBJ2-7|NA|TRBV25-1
TGTGCCAGCAGTGAGTACGAGCAGTACTTC
CASSEYEQYF
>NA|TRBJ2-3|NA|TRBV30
TGTGCCTGGAGTTCTCGGCTCACAGATACGCAGTATTTT
CAWSSRLTDTQYF
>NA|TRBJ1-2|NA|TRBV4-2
TGTGCCAGCAGCCAAGCGACAGGCTATGGCTACACCTTC
CASSQATGYGYTF
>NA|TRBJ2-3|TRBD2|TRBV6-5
TGTGCCAGCAGTTACTCGACTAGCGAGACCACAGATACGCAGTATTTT
CASSYSTSETTDTQYF
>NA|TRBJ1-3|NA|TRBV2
TGTGCCAGCAGTCTGTCCAGTGCCTCTGGAAACACCATATATTTT
CASSLSSASGNTIYF
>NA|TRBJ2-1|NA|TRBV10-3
TGTGCCATCAGTGAACGCGGGAATGAGCAGTTCTTC
CAISERGNEQFF
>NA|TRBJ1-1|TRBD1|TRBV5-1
TGCGCCAGCACCATAAAACCCACAGGGGGCTTAACTGAAGCTTTCTTT
CASTIKPTGGLTEAFF
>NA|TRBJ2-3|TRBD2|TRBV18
TGTGCCAGCTCAGAGCGGGAGTTCACAGATACGCAGTATTTT
CASSEREFTDTQYF
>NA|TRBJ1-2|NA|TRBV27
TGTGCCAGCAGGGGGGGGCGGGACCGACTAAACACTAACTATGGCTACACCTTC
CASRGGRDRLNTNYGYTF
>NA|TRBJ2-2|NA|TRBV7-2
TGTGCCAGCAGCTTACTCGTGACCGGGGAGCTGTTTTTT
CASSLLVTGELFF
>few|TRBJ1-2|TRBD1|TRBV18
TGTGCCAGCTCACCACCCCAGGGGGGCGGCTACACCTTC
CASSPPQGGGYTF
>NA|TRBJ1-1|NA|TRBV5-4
TGTGCCAGCAGGTTAGGTAATAGGGGATTCACTGAAGCTTTCTTT
CASRLGNRGFTEAFF
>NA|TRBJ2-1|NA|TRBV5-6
TGTGCCAGCAGCCCCATGGGAGATCCGGTTGCTTTTCGCAATGAGCAGTTCTTC
CASSPMGDPVAFRNEQFF
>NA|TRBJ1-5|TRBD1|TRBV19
TGTGCCAGTAGAGGACAGGTCAATCAGCCCCAGCATTTT
CASRGQVNQPQHF
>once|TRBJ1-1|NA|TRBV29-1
TGCAGCGTTGAAATAAGAGTAGGAACCGACCACAATGACAATGAGGCTTTCTTT
CSVEIRVGTDHNDNEAFF
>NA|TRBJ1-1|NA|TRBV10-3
TGTGCCATCAGTGAGAATTTGAGGGCCCGGAACACTGAAGCTTTCTTT
CAISENLRARNTEAFF
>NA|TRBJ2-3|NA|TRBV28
TGTGCCAGCAGCTACCATGCAGATACGCAGTATTTT
CASSYHADTQYF
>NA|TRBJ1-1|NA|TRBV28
TGTGCCAGCAGTTTATCAACTCTTCAGGGAGCTTTCTTT
CASSLSTLQGAFF
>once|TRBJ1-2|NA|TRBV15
TGTGCCACCAGCAGGGGGGGAGACAGGTCAGGATATGGCTACACCTTC
CATSRGGDRSGYGYTF
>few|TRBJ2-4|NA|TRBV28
TGTGCCAGCAGTTTAGGAGCCAAAAACATTCAGTACTTC
CASSLGAKNIQYF
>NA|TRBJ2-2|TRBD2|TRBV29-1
TGCAGCGTTGCCCAGGGACTAGACACCGGGGAGCTGTTTTTT
CSVAQGLDTGELFF
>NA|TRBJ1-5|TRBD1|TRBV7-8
TGTGCCAGCAGCCCCGGGCGGCAGGGGGAACAGCCCCAGCATTTT
CASSPGRQGEQPQHF
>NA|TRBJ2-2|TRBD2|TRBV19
TGTGCCAGTAGTAAGGGTCCCGCGCGGGAGACATCCGGGGAGCTGTTTTTT
CASSKGPARETSGELFF
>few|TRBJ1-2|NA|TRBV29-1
TGCAGCGTTGGGGTTTGGGCGAGTGGCTACACCTTC
CSVGVWASGYTF
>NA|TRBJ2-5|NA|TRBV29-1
TGCAGCGTTCAGGCGGTCGGGGGACAAGAGACCCAGTACTTC
CSVQAVGGQETQYF
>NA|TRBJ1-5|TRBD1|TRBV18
TGTGCCAGCCCACCACCGGGACAGGAGAATCAGCCCCAGCATTTT
CASPPPGQENQPQHF
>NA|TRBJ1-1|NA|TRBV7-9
TGTGCCAGCAGCCACCGAGGGACCACGAACACTGAAGCTTTCTTT
CASSHRGTTNTEAFF
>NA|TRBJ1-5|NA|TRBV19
TGTGCCAGTAGTATAGAGAGGGGGAATCAGCCCCAGCATTTT
CASSIERGNQPQHF
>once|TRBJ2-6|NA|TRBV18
TGTGCCAGCTCACCACCCTCGACCCCTCGCTCTGGGGCCAACGTCCTGACTTTC
CASSPPSTPRSGANVLTF
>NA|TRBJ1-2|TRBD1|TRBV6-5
TGTGCTGCGACAGGGGGTTATGGCTACACCTTC
CAATGGYGYTF
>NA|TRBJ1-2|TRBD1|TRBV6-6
TGTGCCAGCAGCCCCGGGACAGATGGCTACACCTTC
CASSPGTDGYTF
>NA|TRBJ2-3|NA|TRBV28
TGTGCCAGCAGTTTCGGGGGCAGGAAGTGGACAGATACGCAGTATTTT
CASSFGGRKWTDTQYF
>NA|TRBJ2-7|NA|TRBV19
TGTGCCAGTATGGACGAAGAATACGAGCAGTACTTC
CASMDEEYEQYF
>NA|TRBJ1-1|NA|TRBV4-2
TGTGCCAGCAGCCAAGTCGGTCGCGGGGGGATGAACACTGAAGCTTTCTTT
CASSQVGRGGMNTEAFF
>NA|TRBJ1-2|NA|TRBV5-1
TGCGCCAGCAGCTTGGGAGGGTATGGCTACACCTTC
CASSLGGYGYTF
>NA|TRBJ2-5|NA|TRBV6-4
TGTGCCAGCAAGGTCGAGGGGCAAGAGACCCAGTACTTC
CASKVEGQETQYF
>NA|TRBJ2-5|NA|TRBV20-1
TGCAGTGCTAGAGATCCTTGGTGGCAGTACTTC
CSARDPWWQYF
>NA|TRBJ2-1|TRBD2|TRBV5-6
TGTGCCAGCAGCGATTTGGGGAGGGCAGTAAATGAGCAGTTCTTC
CASSDLGRAVNEQFF
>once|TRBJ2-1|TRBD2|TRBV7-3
TGTGCCAGCGGTGGAGCGGGAGAAGATGAGCAGTTCTTC
CASGGAGEDEQFF
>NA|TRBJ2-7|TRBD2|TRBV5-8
TGTGCCAGCAGCTTGGAGCCTAGCGGGAGTTTCGAGCAGTACTTC
CASSLEPSGSFEQYF
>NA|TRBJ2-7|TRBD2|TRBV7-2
TGTGCCAGCAGCTTTAGCGGGACGGGGGAGCAGTACTTC
CASSFSGTGEQYF
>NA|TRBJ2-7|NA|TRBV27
TGTGCCAGCAGTTTGGGGGCGCTACTCTCCTACGAGCAGTACTTC
CASSLGALLSYEQYF